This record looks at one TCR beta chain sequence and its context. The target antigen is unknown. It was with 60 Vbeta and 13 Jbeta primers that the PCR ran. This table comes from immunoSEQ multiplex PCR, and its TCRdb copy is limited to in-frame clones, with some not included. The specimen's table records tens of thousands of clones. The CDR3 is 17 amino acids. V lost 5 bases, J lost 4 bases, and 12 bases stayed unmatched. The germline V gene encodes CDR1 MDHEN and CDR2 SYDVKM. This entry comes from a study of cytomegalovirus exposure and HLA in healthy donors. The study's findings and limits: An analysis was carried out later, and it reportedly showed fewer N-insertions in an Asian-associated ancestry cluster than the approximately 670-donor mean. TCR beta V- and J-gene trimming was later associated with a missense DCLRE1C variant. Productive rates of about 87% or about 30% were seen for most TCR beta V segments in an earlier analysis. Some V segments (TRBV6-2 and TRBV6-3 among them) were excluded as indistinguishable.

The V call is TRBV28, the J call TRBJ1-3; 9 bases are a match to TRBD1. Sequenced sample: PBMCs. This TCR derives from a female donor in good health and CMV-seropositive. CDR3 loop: CASSPPMTGGNGNTIYF. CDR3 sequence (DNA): TGTGCCAGCAGTCCGCCGATGACAGGGGGTAACGGAAACACCATATATTTT.